The rows below give T cell receptor beta chains drawn from one sample of a study of shared T cell receptors in the human thymus. Clones were read by immunoSEQ multiplex PCR, and TCRdb kept only the in-frame ones, dropping some. The sample carries hundreds of thousands of clones, more than 75% recorded once. These data also featured in a second study, about human thymus T cells.

The sample consisted of thymocytes. These receptors came from a boy under two years old with a congenital heart defect. CDR3s include the opening cysteine and the closing phenylalanine or tryptophan. The D gene is left open where the match is weak. Size is omitted from some rows. Given values are once, few, many or a class for expanded clones.

size: NA; J: TRBJ1-4; D: NA; length: 15; V: TRBV18; CDR3: CASSPPTGIHEKLFF; DNA: TGTGCCAGCTCACCACCGACGGGAATTCATGAAAAACTGTTTTTT
size: NA; J: TRBJ2-1; D: TRBD1; length: 16; V: TRBV5-6; CDR3: CASSRGTGGGYNEQFF; DNA: TGTGCCAGCAGCCGAGGGACAGGGGGCGGTTACAATGAGCAGTTCTTC
size: once; J: TRBJ2-1; D: TRBD2; length: 15; V: TRBV6-1; CDR3: CASVGGLAFFHEQFF; DNA: TGTGCCAGCGTGGGAGGACTAGCGTTCTTCCATGAGCAGTTCTTC
size: NA; J: TRBJ1-3; D: TRBD1; length: 16; V: TRBV28; CDR3: CASSPTPDRGGNTIYF; DNA: TGTGCCAGCAGTCCTACCCCCGACAGGGGAGGAAACACCATATATTTT
size: NA; J: TRBJ2-1; D: TRBD2; length: 18; V: TRBV19; CDR3: CASSNPTSGRARGNEQFF; DNA: TGTGCCAGTAGTAACCCCACTAGCGGGAGGGCCAGGGGCAATGAGCAGTTCTTC
size: NA; J: TRBJ2-7; D: TRBD2; length: 15; V: TRBV29-1; CDR3: CSVGLADPSSYEQYF; DNA: TGCAGCGTTGGACTAGCGGATCCGAGCTCCTACGAGCAGTACTTC
size: NA; J: TRBJ2-1; D: NA; length: 15; V: TRBV9; CDR3: CASSVRGETEGEQFF; DNA: TGTGCCAGCAGCGTCAGGGGGGAGACAGAGGGTGAGCAGTTCTTC
size: NA; J: TRBJ1-4; D: TRBD1; length: 16; V: TRBV4-2; CDR3: CASSQGARDRNEKLFF; DNA: TGTGCCAGCAGCCAAGGGGCCCGGGACAGAAATGAAAAACTGTTTTTT
size: NA; J: TRBJ1-4; D: NA; length: 14; V: TRBV5-4; CDR3: CASSGGELDEKLFF; DNA: TGTGCCAGCAGCGGAGGGGAGTTGGATGAAAAACTGTTTTTT
size: NA; J: TRBJ2-1; D: NA; length: 15; V: TRBV10-3; CDR3: CATEDIRGPYNEQFF; DNA: TGTGCCACCGAGGACATAAGGGGCCCCTACAATGAGCAGTTCTTC
size: NA; J: TRBJ2-1; D: TRBD2; length: 18; V: TRBV25-1; CDR3: CASSDPGLAGGPGNEQFF; DNA: TGTGCCAGCAGTGACCCCGGACTAGCGGGAGGGCCGGGCAATGAGCAGTTCTTC
size: NA; J: TRBJ1-5; D: NA; length: 16; V: TRBV7-2; CDR3: CASSLARGFGNQPQHF; DNA: TGTGCCAGCAGCTTAGCAAGGGGGTTCGGAAATCAGCCCCAGCATTTT
size: NA; J: TRBJ2-7; D: TRBD2; length: 15; V: TRBV27; CDR3: CASSLGGTSSYEQYF; DNA: TGTGCCAGCAGTTTGGGGGGGACTAGCTCCTACGAGCAGTACTTC
size: NA; J: TRBJ2-7; D: NA; length: 17; V: TRBV18; CDR3: CASSPNRGDTRSYEQYF; DNA: TGTGCCAGCTCACCAAATCGAGGCGACACTAGGTCCTACGAGCAGTACTTC
size: NA; J: TRBJ2-7; D: NA; length: 14; V: TRBV18; CDR3: CASYSGEGLYEQYF; DNA: TGTGCCAGCTACTCAGGGGAGGGCCTCTACGAGCAGTACTTC
size: NA; J: TRBJ2-3; D: TRBD1; length: 14; V: TRBV7-2; CDR3: CASSLGQGSDTQYF; DNA: TGTGCCAGCAGCCTAGGACAGGGTTCAGATACGCAGTATTTT
size: NA; J: TRBJ2-7; D: NA; length: 12; V: TRBV29-1; CDR3: CSVVQGPYEQYF; DNA: TGCAGCGTTGTGCAGGGGCCCTACGAGCAGTACTTC
size: NA; J: TRBJ2-6; D: NA; length: 15; V: TRBV19; CDR3: CASSGGGSGANVLTF; DNA: TGTGCCAGTAGTGGTGGGGGGTCTGGGGCCAACGTCCTGACTTTC